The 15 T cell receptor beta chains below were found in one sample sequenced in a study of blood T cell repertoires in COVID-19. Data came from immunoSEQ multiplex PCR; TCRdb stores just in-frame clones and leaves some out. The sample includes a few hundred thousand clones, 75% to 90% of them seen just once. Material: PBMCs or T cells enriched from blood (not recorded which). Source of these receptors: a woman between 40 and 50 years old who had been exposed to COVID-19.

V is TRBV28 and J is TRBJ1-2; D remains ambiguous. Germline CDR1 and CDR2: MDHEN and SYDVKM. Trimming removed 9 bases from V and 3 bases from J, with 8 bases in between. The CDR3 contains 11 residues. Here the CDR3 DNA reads TGTGCCAGTGGGGAGGACTATGGCTACACCTTC. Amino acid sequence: CASGEDYGYTF.

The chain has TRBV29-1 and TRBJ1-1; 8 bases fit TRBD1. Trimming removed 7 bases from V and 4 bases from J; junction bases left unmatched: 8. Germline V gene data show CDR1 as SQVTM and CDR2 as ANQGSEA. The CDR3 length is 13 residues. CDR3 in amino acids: CSATRGRVTEAFF. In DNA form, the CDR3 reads TGCAGCGCGACCAGGGGGCGGGTCACTGAAGCTTTCTTT.

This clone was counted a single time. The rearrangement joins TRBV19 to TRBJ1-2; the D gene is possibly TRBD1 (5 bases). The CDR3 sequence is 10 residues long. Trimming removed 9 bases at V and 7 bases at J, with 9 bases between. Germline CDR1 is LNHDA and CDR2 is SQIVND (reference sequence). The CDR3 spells CASQGLGYTF. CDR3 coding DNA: TGTGCCAGCCAGGGTCTTGGCTACACCTTC.

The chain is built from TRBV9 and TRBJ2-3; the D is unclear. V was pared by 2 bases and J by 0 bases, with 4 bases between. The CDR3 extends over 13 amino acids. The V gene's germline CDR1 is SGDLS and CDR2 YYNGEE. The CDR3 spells CASSVLSTDTQYF. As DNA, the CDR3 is TGTGCCAGCAGCGTTCTCAGCACAGATACGCAGTATTTT.

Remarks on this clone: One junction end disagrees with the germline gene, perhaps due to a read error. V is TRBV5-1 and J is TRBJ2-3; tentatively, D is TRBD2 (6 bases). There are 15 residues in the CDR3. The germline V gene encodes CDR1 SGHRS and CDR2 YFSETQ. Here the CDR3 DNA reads TGTGCCAGCAGCTTGGGGCGGGAAGCGGGAGATACGCAGTATTTT. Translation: CASSLGREAGDTQYF.

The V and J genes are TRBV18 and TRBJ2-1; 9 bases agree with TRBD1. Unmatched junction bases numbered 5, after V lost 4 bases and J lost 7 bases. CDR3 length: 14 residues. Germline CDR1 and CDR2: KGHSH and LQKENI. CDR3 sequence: CASSRDRDRNEQFF. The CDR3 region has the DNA TGTGCCAGCTCACGGGACAGGGACCGGAATGAGCAGTTCTTC. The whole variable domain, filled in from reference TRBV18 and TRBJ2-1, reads NAGVMQNPRHLVRRRGQEARLRCSPMKGHSHVYWYRQLPEEGLKFMVYLQKENIIDESGMPKERFSAEFPKEGPSILRIQQVVRGDSAAYFCASSRDRDRNEQFFGPGTRLTVL.

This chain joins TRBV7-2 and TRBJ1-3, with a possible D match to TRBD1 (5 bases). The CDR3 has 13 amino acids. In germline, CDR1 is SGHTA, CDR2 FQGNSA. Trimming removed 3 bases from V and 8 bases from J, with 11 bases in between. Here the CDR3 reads CASSLQGGDTIYF. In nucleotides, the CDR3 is TGTGCCAGCAGCTTGCAGGGTGGGGACACCATATATTTT.

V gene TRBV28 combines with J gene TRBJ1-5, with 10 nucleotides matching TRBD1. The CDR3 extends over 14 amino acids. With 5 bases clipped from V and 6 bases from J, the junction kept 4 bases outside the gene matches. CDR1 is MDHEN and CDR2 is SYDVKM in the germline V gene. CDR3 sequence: CASSRDRGGQPQHF. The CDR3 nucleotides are TGTGCCAGCAGTCGGGACAGGGGAGGTCAGCCCCAGCATTTT.

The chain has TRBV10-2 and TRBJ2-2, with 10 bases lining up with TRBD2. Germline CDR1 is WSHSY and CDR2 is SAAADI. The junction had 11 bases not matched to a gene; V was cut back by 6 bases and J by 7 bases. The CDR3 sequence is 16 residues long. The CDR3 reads CASSLLTSGYGGELFF. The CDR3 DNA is TGCGCCAGCAGCTTACTGACTAGCGGGTACGGCGGGGAGCTGTTTTTT.

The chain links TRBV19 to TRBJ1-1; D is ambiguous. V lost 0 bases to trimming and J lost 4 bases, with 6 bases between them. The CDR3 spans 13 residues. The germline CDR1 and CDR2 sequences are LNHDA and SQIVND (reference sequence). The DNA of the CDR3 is TGTGCCAGTAGTATAGATTTATCCACTGAAGCTTTCTTT. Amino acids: CASSIDLSTEAFF.

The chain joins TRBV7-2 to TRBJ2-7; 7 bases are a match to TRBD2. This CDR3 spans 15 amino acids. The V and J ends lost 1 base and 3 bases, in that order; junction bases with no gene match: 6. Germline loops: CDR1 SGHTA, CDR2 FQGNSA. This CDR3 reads CASSLVGGSNYEQYV. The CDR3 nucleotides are TGTGCCAGCAGCTTAGTTGGCGGGAGCAACTACGAGCAGTACGTC.

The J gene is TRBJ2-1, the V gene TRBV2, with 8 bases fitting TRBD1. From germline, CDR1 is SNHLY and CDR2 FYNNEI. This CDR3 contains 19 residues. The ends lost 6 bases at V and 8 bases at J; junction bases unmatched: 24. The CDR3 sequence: CASSGSEWDRPVREDEQFF. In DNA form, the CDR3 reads TGTGCCAGCAGCGGATCTGAATGGGACAGGCCGGTCCGAGAGGATGAGCAGTTCTTC.

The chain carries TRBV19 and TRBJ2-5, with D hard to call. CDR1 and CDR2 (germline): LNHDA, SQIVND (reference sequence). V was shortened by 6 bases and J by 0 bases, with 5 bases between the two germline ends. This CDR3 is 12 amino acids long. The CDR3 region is CASRQNQETQYF. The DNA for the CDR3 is TGTGCCAGTAGACAGAACCAAGAGACCCAGTACTTC.

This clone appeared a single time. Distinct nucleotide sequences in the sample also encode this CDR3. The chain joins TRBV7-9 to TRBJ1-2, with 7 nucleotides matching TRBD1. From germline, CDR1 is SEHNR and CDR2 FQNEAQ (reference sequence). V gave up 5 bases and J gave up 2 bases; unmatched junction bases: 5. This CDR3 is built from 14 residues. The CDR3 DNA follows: TGTGCCAGCAGCGACAGGGCGGGGAACTATGGCTACACCTTC. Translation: CASSDRAGNYGYTF.

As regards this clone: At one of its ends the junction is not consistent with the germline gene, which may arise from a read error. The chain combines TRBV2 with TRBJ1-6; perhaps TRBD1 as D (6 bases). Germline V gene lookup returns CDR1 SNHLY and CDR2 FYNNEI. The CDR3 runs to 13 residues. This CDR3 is CATEGGVNSPPHF. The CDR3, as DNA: TGTGCCACCGAGGGGGGGGTTAATTCACCCCCCCACTTT.